This entry lists 6 T cell receptor beta chains sequenced from one sample in a study of technical replicates of blood from several donors (dated by TCRdb to the late 2010s). Receptor amplification or capture employed the immunoSEQ multiplex PCR assay. The table was pulled from immuneACCESS by TCRdb, which kept in-frame rearrangements only. Such tables lose some clones; where checked, under half of the loss comes from unresolved V genes, and the rest has no known cause. This sample lists tens of thousands of clones; 95% were detected once. The ten largest make up roughly 0.35% of the sample. The sequenced sample consisted of T cells isolated from PBMCs. Receptor source: a human donor in good health.

The V gene is TRBV6-6, the J gene TRBJ2-5; 9 bases line up with TRBD2. Per germline, CDR1 MNHNY and CDR2 SVGAGI (reference sequence). The CDR3 contains 14 residues. V shed 4 bases, J shed 5 bases, and the junction held 5 bases outside the gene matches. This CDR3 reads CASSLAGVVETQYF. In DNA form, the CDR3 reads TGTGCCAGCAGTTTAGCGGGAGTTGTGGAGACCCAGTACTTC.

This clone was found a few times. The chain joins TRBV6-5 to TRBJ2-1; D gene ambiguous. CDR3 length equals 13 residues. Germline loops: CDR1 MNHEY, CDR2 SVGAGI. Trimming pared 5 bases from V and 5 bases from J, leaving 10 bases between. Here the CDR3 DNA reads TGTGCCAGCAGTAGCGACGGCCACAATGAGCAGTTCTTC. It codes for CASSSDGHNEQFF.

The gene calls are TRBV6-4 and TRBJ1-5; a possible D gene is TRBD1 (6 bases). Germline V gene data show CDR1 as MRHNA and CDR2 as SNTAGT. CDR3 length equals 13 residues. Trimming cost V 4 bases and J 5 bases, with 9 bases left between them. The CDR3: CASSVDRYQPQHF. CDR3 coding DNA: TGTGCCAGCAGTGTGGACAGATATCAGCCCCAGCATTTT.

This chain uses TRBV5-4 with TRBJ2-5; D possibly corresponds to TRBD2 (6 bases). The CDR3 loop spans 16 amino acids. Germline CDR1 is SGHNT and CDR2 is YYREEE (reference sequence). The germline V and J ends were trimmed by 2 bases and 0 bases, with 14 bases remaining between them. As DNA, the CDR3 is TGTGCCAGCAGCTTCGCGGTAGCGGCACACCAAGAGACCCAGTACTTC. As protein: CASSFAVAAHQETQYF.

J is TRBJ1-1 and V is TRBV6-5; the D gene is possibly TRBD1 (6 bases). Germline loops: CDR1 MNHEY, CDR2 SVGAGI. Deletions cut 4 bases from V and 0 bases from J, with 15 bases between. The CDR3 totals 16 residues. CDR3 nucleotides: TGTGCCAGCAGTTCCAATCGGGGACACATGAACACTGAAGCTTTCTTT. It yields the protein CASSSNRGHMNTEAFF.

This chain connects TRBV27 to TRBJ1-2; 9 positions match TRBD1. The CDR3 has 16 residues. The J segment lost 2 bases and the V segment lost 5 bases, leaving 9 bases of the junction unmatched. Germline V lookup: CDR1 MNHEY, CDR2 SMNVEV (reference sequence). The chain's CDR3 is CASSAPGDRANYGYTF. CDR3 DNA sequence: TGTGCCAGCAGTGCCCCCGGGGACAGGGCAAACTATGGCTACACCTTC.